This T cell receptor beta chain stems from a study of blood T cell repertoires in COVID-19. Overall study: The study drew acute and convalescent COVID-19 samples from the United States, Italy and Spain. From T cells, B-cell-depleted T cells, or PBMCs came the material, which was cDNA or gDNA.

CDR1 and CDR2 from the germline V gene are SGHTA and FQGNSA. This CDR3 region has 13 residues. V was trimmed by 2 bases and J by 5 bases, leaving 8 bases between them. In the authors' workflow: Counts of nucleated cells, estimated from reference gene primer amplification, were obtained. Profiling relied on immunoSEQ multiplex PCR, and the TCRdb table lists in-frame clones only, not all of them. V, J and clone size are taken as reported in that table, and D and trimming were inferred from the DNA itself. Of roughly 38,000 clones listed, 80% to 95% were seen once; the top ten hold 2% to 2.5%. The sequence was obtained from a man between 50 and 59 years old with active COVID-19. V is TRBV7-2 and J is TRBJ2-3, with D tentatively TRBD2 (5 bases). Input material: peripheral blood. The DNA of the CDR3 is TGTGCCAGCAGCTTACCGGGGTTAGATACGCAGTATTTT. Protein product: CASSLPGLDTQYF.